This TCR beta chain is drawn from a study of T cell changes during pregnancy in multiple sclerosis. Here immunoSEQ multiplex PCR was the method, and the copy in TCRdb shows in-frame clones only, minus some. Found here are 40,000 to 55,000 clones, around 90% of them singletons; the top ten hold approximately 0.27%. The receptor comes from a female donor with multiple sclerosis, enrolled in a pregnancy study. Specimen: CD4+ T cells from peripheral blood mononuclear cells, collected in the second trimester of pregnancy.

CDR3 loop: CASSIARGGTRETQYF. CDR3 sequence (DNA): TGTGCCAGTAGTATAGCGAGAGGGGGAACCAGAGAGACCCAGTACTTC. V gene TRBV19 combines with J gene TRBJ2-5; tentatively, D is TRBD1 (6 bases). The CDR3 has 16 residues. V shed 1 base and J shed 4 bases, with 16 bases lying between them. Germline assignment: CDR1 LNHDA and CDR2 SQIVND (reference sequence).